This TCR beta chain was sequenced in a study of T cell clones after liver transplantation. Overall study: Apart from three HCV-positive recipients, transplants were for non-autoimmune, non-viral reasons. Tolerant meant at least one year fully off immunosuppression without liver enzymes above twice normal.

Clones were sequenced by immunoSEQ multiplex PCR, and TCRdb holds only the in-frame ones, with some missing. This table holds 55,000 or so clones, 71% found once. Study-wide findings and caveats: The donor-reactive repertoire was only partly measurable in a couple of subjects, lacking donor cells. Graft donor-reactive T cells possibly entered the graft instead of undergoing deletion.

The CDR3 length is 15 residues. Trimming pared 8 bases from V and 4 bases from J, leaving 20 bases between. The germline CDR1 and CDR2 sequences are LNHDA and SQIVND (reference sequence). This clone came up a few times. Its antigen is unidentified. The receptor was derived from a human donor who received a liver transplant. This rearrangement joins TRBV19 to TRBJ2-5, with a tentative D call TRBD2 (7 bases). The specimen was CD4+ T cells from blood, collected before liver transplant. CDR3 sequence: CASGRLGGARETQYF. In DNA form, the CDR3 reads TGTGCCAGTGGCCGTTTGGGGGGGGCCAGAGAGACCCAGTACTTC. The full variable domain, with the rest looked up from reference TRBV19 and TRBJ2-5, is DGGITQSPKYLFRKEGQNVTLSCEQNLNHDAMYWYRQDPGQGLRLIYYSQIVNDFQKGDIAEGYSVSREKKESFPLTVTSAQKNPTAFYLCASGRLGGARETQYFGPGTRLLVL.